This is a list of T cell receptor beta chains from one sample in a study of T cells in tuberculosis. TCRdb keeps only in-frame clones here, not all; method: immunoSEQ multiplex PCR. Of tens of thousands of clones detected, less than 95% appear once; the ten largest clones hold 2% to 3%. This specimen consisted of PBMCs, obtained at tuberculosis diagnosis. The receptors here all came from an adult with tuberculosis. CDR3s include the opening cysteine and the closing phenylalanine or tryptophan. The order of the fields is D gene, J gene, V gene, clone size, CDR3 protein, CDR3 DNA. A D gene is named only where the DNA matches it firmly. Expanded clones are given a class, and other clones once, few, many or no size at all.

-,TRBJ1-1,TRBV2,-,CATNLGEGSSTEAFF,TGTGCCACCAACCTGGGGGAGGGTTCGAGCACTGAAGCTTTCTTT
TRBD1,TRBJ2-3,TRBV10-3,-,CAISGEGTVYRNTQYF,TGTGCCATCAGTGGGGAAGGGACAGTATACAGGAATACGCAGTATTTT
TRBD2,TRBJ2-2,TRBV7-8,once,CASSLVRGSSGELFF,TGTGCCAGCAGCTTAGTGCGGGGGAGTTCCGGGGAGCTGTTTTTT
-,TRBJ1-5,TRBV19,-,CASARDGKEPQHF,TGTGCCAGTGCCCGAGACGGGAAGGAGCCCCAGCATTTT
TRBD1,TRBJ1-5,TRBV15,-,CATSRERQGGYSQHF,TGTGCCACCAGCAGGGAGAGACAGGGAGGATATTCCCAGCATTTT
-,TRBJ2-5,TRBV6-6,-,CASSYLKGSETQYF,TGTGCCAGCAGTTACTTAAAGGGGTCGGAGACCCAGTACTTC
TRBD1,TRBJ1-2,TRBV4-1,-,CASSHGQGYGYTF,TGCGCCAGCAGCCACGGACAGGGCTATGGCTACACCTTC
-,TRBJ1-2,TRBV25-1,-,CASSERQNNYGYTF,TGTGCCAGCAGTGAAAGACAGAACAACTATGGCTACACCTTC
-,TRBJ2-7,TRBV5-8,few,CASSLDPGRTRDEQYF,TGTGCCAGCAGCTTGGATCCGGGCAGGACGAGGGACGAGCAGTACTTC
TRBD1,TRBJ1-2,TRBV7-2,-,CASSLVGWQGGAYGYTF,TGTGCCAGCAGCTTAGTAGGTTGGCAGGGGGGCGCATATGGCTACACCTTC
-,TRBJ2-7,TRBV5-1,once,CASWRTGTYEQYF,TGCGCCAGCTGGAGGACTGGCACCTACGAGCAGTACTTC
-,TRBJ2-5,TRBV12-5,once,CASGLAFQETQYF,TGTGCTAGTGGTTTAGCATTTCAAGAGACCCAGTACTTC
-,TRBJ1-1,TRBV2,-,CASSGKGVAGTEAFF,TGTGCCAGCAGCGGAAAGGGGGTTGCGGGCACTGAAGCTTTCTTT
TRBD1,TRBJ1-2,TRBV29-1,-,CSAEDRVVYGYTF,TGCAGCGCGGAGGACAGGGTCGTCTATGGCTACACCTTC
-,TRBJ2-7,TRBV5-8,-,CASSLNTEQYF,TGTGCCAGCAGCTTGAACACCGAGCAGTACTTC
TRBD1,TRBJ2-7,TRBV7-8,once,CASSHGTAYSYEQYF,TGTGCCAGCAGCCATGGGACAGCCTATTCCTACGAGCAGTACTTC
-,TRBJ2-7,TRBV5-5,-,CASSAGSEQYF,TGTGCCAGCAGCGCAGGGTCCGAGCAGTACTTC
-,TRBJ2-2,TRBV30,-,CAWSVGGLSTGELFF,TGTGCCTGGAGTGTTGGGGGACTGTCAACCGGGGAGCTGTTTTTT
-,TRBJ2-2,TRBV4-3,-,CASSPRASAGELFF,TGCGCCAGCAGCCCCAGGGCGAGCGCCGGGGAGCTGTTTTTT
-,TRBJ1-4,TRBV18,-,CASSPIQGKGQLFF,TGTGCCAGCTCACCAATTCAGGGGAAGGGCCAACTGTTTTTT
-,TRBJ1-3,TRBV5-1,-,CASSTGQPEGNTIYF,TGCGCCAGCAGCACCGGACAGCCGGAAGGAAACACCATATATTTT
TRBD1,TRBJ2-4,TRBV19,-,CASSPGTGRNIQYF,TGTGCCAGTAGTCCCGGGACAGGGAGGAACATTCAGTACTTC
-,TRBJ1-3,TRBV2,-,CASSEAFPGMAIYF,TGTGCCAGCAGTGAAGCGTTTCCCGGGATGGCCATATATTTT
-,TRBJ2-5,TRBV12-5,-,CASGLVLITVTRDTDRKTQYF,TGTGCTAGTGGTTTGGTTCTCATCACCGTAACCCGGGACACCGATCGAAAGACCCAGTACTTC
-,TRBJ1-1,TRBV15,-,CATSRDRGGSEAFF,TGTGCCACCAGCAGAGACCGCGGGGGGTCTGAAGCTTTCTTT
-,TRBJ1-1,TRBV4-3,-,CASSQDAQVNTEAFF,TGCGCCAGCAGCCAAGATGCACAGGTGAACACTGAAGCTTTCTTT
TRBD1,TRBJ1-2,TRBV7-8,once,CASSLGGTGPAYYGYTF,TGTGCCAGCAGCTTAGGGGGGACAGGACCAGCATACTATGGCTACACCTTC
-,TRBJ2-7,TRBV2,-,CASRGGPEQYF,TGTGCCAGCAGGGGGGGTCCTGAGCAGTACTTC
TRBD1,TRBJ1-3,TRBV5-4,-,CAMRTGGWSGNTIYF,TGTGCCATGAGGACAGGGGGCTGGTCTGGAAACACCATATATTTT
-,TRBJ2-3,TRBV5-1,-,CASSLVGGGTDTQYF,TGCGCCAGCAGCTTGGTCGGGGGAGGCACAGATACGCAGTATTTT
TRBD1,TRBJ1-6,TRBV12-5,-,CASGSPPGQGFSPLHF,TGTGCTAGTGGTTCCCCCCCGGGACAGGGCTTTTCACCCCTCCACTTT
-,TRBJ1-6,TRBV27,-,CASSPIQSLYNSPLHF,TGTGCCAGCAGCCCCATACAGTCTCTCTATAATTCACCCCTCCACTTT
TRBD1,TRBJ1-4,TRBV4-3,-,CASSQDFPGGATNEKLFF,TGCGCCAGCAGCCAAGATTTCCCAGGGGGCGCAACTAATGAAAAACTGTTTTTT
TRBD1,TRBJ2-3,TRBV7-3,-,CASSKGATDTQYF,TGTGCCAGCAGCAAGGGGGCTACAGATACGCAGTATTTT
-,TRBJ2-2,TRBV18,-,CASSPTRKPTGELFF,TGTGCCAGCTCGCCGACCAGGAAACCCACCGGGGAGCTGTTTTTT
TRBD1,TRBJ2-7,TRBV9,-,CASSRQGPGTKQYF,TGTGCCAGCAGTCGACAGGGACCAGGTACGAAGCAGTACTTC
-,TRBJ2-3,TRBV7-8,-,CASSLEGGQSDTQYF,TGTGCCAGCAGCTTGGAGGGGGGGCAATCAGATACGCAGTATTTT
TRBD1,TRBJ2-5,TRBV6-1,once,CASIGTGSREQYF,TGTGCCAGCATCGGGACAGGGAGTAGGGAGCAGTACTTC
TRBD1,TRBJ1-2,TRBV5-5,-,CASSFGDRGLEGYTF,TGTGCCAGCAGCTTCGGCGACAGGGGGCTGGAGGGCTACACCTTC
-,TRBJ1-5,TRBV27,once,CASRPIDTSHQPQHF,TGTGCCAGCAGACCCATTGACACTAGCCATCAGCCCCAGCATTTT
-,TRBJ2-2,TRBV5-1,once,CASSLADTPWALNTGELFF,TGCGCCAGCAGCTTGGCTGACACTCCTTGGGCCCTGAACACCGGGGAGCTGTTTTTT
TRBD1,TRBJ2-3,TRBV5-1,-,CASSSDRVRTDTQYF,TGCGCCAGCAGCTCCGACAGGGTACGGACAGATACGCAGTATTTT
-,TRBJ1-3,TRBV12-5,-,CASGFLRRNSGNTIYF,TGTGCTAGTGGTTTCTTGCGGAGAAACTCTGGAAACACCATATATTTT
TRBD1,TRBJ2-3,TRBV5-1,-,CASSSDRVTDTQYF,TGCGCCAGCAGCTCCGACAGGGTCACAGATACGCAGTATTTT
TRBD2,TRBJ2-2,TRBV9,-,CASSVGGGLTGELFF,TGTGCCAGCAGCGTTGGCGGGGGGCTCACCGGGGAGCTGTTTTTT
TRBD2,TRBJ2-2,TRBV7-3,-,CASSPARLAGITGELFF,TGTGCCAGCAGCCCCGCCCGACTAGCGGGGATCACCGGGGAGCTGTTTTTT
TRBD2,TRBJ2-1,TRBV5-4,-,CASSPQAGGARSYNEQFF,TGTGCCAGCAGCCCGCAAGCGGGAGGGGCTCGCTCCTACAATGAGCAGTTCTTC
-,TRBJ2-7,TRBV21-1,-,CASTAEDRAFPYEQYF,TGTGCCAGCACCGCTGAGGACAGGGCTTTCCCCTACGAGCAGTACTTC
-,TRBJ2-7,TRBV7-7,-,CASSLVPDTFRSYEQYF,TGTGCCAGCAGCTTAGTCCCCGACACCTTCCGCTCCTACGAGCAGTACTTC
-,TRBJ1-1,TRBV29-1,-,CSVEGVANTEAFF,TGCAGCGTTGAAGGTGTAGCAAACACTGAAGCTTTCTTT
-,TRBJ2-1,TRBV7-2,-,CASSLSGGSLAYNEQFF,TGTGCCAGCAGCTTATCCGGCGGTTCCTTGGCGTACAATGAGCAGTTCTTC
TRBD1,TRBJ1-6,TRBV7-8,-,CASSPSGQYNSPLHF,TGTGCCAGCAGCCCGTCGGGACAGTATAATTCACCCCTCCACTTT
TRBD1,TRBJ1-5,TRBV7-2,-,CASSLNGQGSNQPQHF,TGTGCCAGCAGCCTCAATGGACAGGGAAGCAATCAGCCCCAGCATTTT
-,TRBJ1-2,TRBV28,-,CASSLGGVGYTF,TGTGCCAGCAGTTTAGGAGGGGTAGGCTACACCTTC
-,TRBJ2-7,TRBV19,-,CASSTYRAGNSYEQYF,TGTGCCAGTAGTACCTACAGGGCCGGCAACTCCTACGAGCAGTACTTC